Listed below are T cell receptor beta chains from one sample, sequenced in a study of cytomegalovirus exposure and HLA in healthy donors. Method: immunoSEQ multiplex PCR; TCRdb's copy keeps in-frame clones and lacks some. The sample gives under 300,000 clones, over 70% of which show up once; about 7.3% is in the top ten. The sample comprised PBMCs. These receptors all stem from a woman aged 55-75 years in good health and CMV-seropositive. Both conserved end residues are part of each CDR3. Fields, in order: D gene, J gene, clone size, V gene, CDR3 protein, CDR3 DNA. The D gene is left open where the match is weak. The listing skips clone size in some rows; elsewhere it reads once, few, many or a size class.

D gene: .; J gene: TRBJ2-1; clone size: few; V gene: TRBV29-1; CDR3 protein: CSVEESYNEQFF; CDR3 DNA: TGCAGCGTTGAGGAGTCTTACAATGAGCAGTTCTTC
D gene: .; J gene: TRBJ2-1; clone size: .; V gene: TRBV7-9; CDR3 protein: CASSFPGEVDEQFF; CDR3 DNA: TGTGCCAGCAGCTTTCCGGGAGAAGTCGATGAGCAGTTCTTC
D gene: .; J gene: TRBJ1-1; clone size: .; V gene: TRBV7-9; CDR3 protein: CSSSLDRWNTEAFF; CDR3 DNA: TGTTCCAGCAGCTTAGACAGATGGAACACTGAAGCTTTCTTT
D gene: TRBD2; J gene: TRBJ2-7; clone size: .; V gene: TRBV9; CDR3 protein: CASSGGIAGGSYEQYF; CDR3 DNA: TGTGCCAGCAGCGGAGGTATTGCGGGAGGTTCCTACGAGCAGTACTTC
D gene: .; J gene: TRBJ2-7; clone size: .; V gene: TRBV2; CDR3 protein: CASSLNPPYYEQYF; CDR3 DNA: TGTGCCAGCAGTTTGAACCCTCCCTACTACGAGCAGTACTTC
D gene: .; J gene: TRBJ2-7; clone size: .; V gene: TRBV5-4; CDR3 protein: CASCNGSIYEQYF; CDR3 DNA: TGTGCCAGCTGTAACGGGAGTATTTACGAGCAGTACTTC
D gene: .; J gene: TRBJ1-1; clone size: .; V gene: TRBV6-1; CDR3 protein: CASKDRNTEAFF; CDR3 DNA: TGTGCCAGCAAAGACAGGAACACTGAAGCTTTCTTT
D gene: .; J gene: TRBJ2-7; clone size: .; V gene: TRBV7-3; CDR3 protein: CASSRRTGFSAYEQYF; CDR3 DNA: TGTGCCAGCAGTCGGAGAACAGGGTTTAGTGCCTACGAGCAGTACTTC
D gene: TRBD2; J gene: TRBJ2-1; clone size: few; V gene: TRBV5-4; CDR3 protein: CASSPTSGRYEQFF; CDR3 DNA: TGTGCCAGCAGTCCGACTAGCGGGAGATATGAGCAGTTCTTC
D gene: .; J gene: TRBJ2-1; clone size: .; V gene: TRBV30; CDR3 protein: CAFDRPPYNEQFF; CDR3 DNA: TGTGCCTTCGACAGGCCTCCCTACAATGAGCAGTTCTTC
D gene: .; J gene: TRBJ2-7; clone size: few; V gene: TRBV29-1; CDR3 protein: CSGNQDSYEQYF; CDR3 DNA: TGCAGCGGCAACCAGGACAGCTACGAGCAGTACTTC
D gene: .; J gene: TRBJ1-1; clone size: .; V gene: TRBV4-1; CDR3 protein: CASRGILRDTEAFF; CDR3 DNA: TGCGCCAGCCGGGGGATCCTCAGGGACACTGAAGCTTTCTTT
D gene: .; J gene: TRBJ1-1; clone size: .; V gene: TRBV5-5; CDR3 protein: CASSLGGGHMNTEAFF; CDR3 DNA: TGTGCCAGCAGCTTGGGCGGGGGGCACATGAACACTGAAGCTTTCTTT
D gene: TRBD1; J gene: TRBJ2-2; clone size: .; V gene: TRBV18; CDR3 protein: CASSPPLGQGNTGELFF; CDR3 DNA: TGTGCCAGCTCACCTCCCTTGGGACAGGGGAACACCGGGGAGCTGTTTTTT
D gene: TRBD1; J gene: TRBJ1-3; clone size: .; V gene: TRBV5-1; CDR3 protein: CASSFAGTGYGNTIYF; CDR3 DNA: TGCGCCAGCAGCTTCGCCGGGACAGGGTATGGAAACACCATATATTTT
D gene: TRBD2; J gene: TRBJ2-5; clone size: .; V gene: TRBV4-2; CDR3 protein: CASSQPRLAGVETQYF; CDR3 DNA: TGTGCCAGCAGCCAACCGAGGCTAGCGGGAGTAGAGACCCAGTACTTC
D gene: .; J gene: TRBJ2-4; clone size: .; V gene: TRBV6-6; CDR3 protein: CASSYAMPKNIQYF; CDR3 DNA: TGTGCCAGCAGTTATGCGATGCCCAAAAACATTCAGTACTTC
D gene: .; J gene: TRBJ2-2; clone size: .; V gene: TRBV7-9; CDR3 protein: CASSLAGAGELFF; CDR3 DNA: TGTGCCAGCAGCTTAGCGGGAGCCGGGGAGCTGTTTTTT
D gene: .; J gene: TRBJ1-3; clone size: .; V gene: TRBV2; CDR3 protein: CASSERRRSSGNTIYF; CDR3 DNA: TGTGCCAGCAGTGAACGTAGGAGGAGCTCTGGAAACACCATATATTTT
D gene: .; J gene: TRBJ1-1; clone size: .; V gene: TRBV28; CDR3 protein: CASSLDYQNTEAFF; CDR3 DNA: TGTGCCAGCAGTCTGGACTATCAGAACACTGAAGCTTTCTTT
D gene: .; J gene: TRBJ2-3; clone size: .; V gene: TRBV9; CDR3 protein: CASSPQGWRETDTQYF; CDR3 DNA: TGTGCCAGCAGCCCTCAGGGGTGGCGGGAGACAGATACGCAGTATTTT
D gene: TRBD2; J gene: TRBJ2-5; clone size: few; V gene: TRBV5-1; CDR3 protein: CASSPVPGLAGQETQYF; CDR3 DNA: TGCGCCAGCAGCCCCGTACCGGGACTAGCGGGACAAGAGACCCAGTACTTC
D gene: .; J gene: TRBJ2-2; clone size: .; V gene: TRBV9; CDR3 protein: CASSVFDYNTGELFF; CDR3 DNA: TGTGCCAGCAGCGTCTTCGACTACAACACCGGGGAGCTGTTTTTT
D gene: TRBD2; J gene: TRBJ2-1; clone size: once; V gene: TRBV7-9; CDR3 protein: CASSLLAVSYNEQFF; CDR3 DNA: TGTGCCAGCAGCTTGCTAGCGGTCTCCTACAATGAGCAGTTCTTC
D gene: .; J gene: TRBJ1-1; clone size: .; V gene: TRBV7-9; CDR3 protein: CASVGQTNTEAFF; CDR3 DNA: TGTGCCAGCGTGGGGCAGACGAACACTGAAGCTTTCTTT
D gene: TRBD2; J gene: TRBJ2-7; clone size: .; V gene: TRBV19; CDR3 protein: CASSTASERELYEQYF; CDR3 DNA: TGTGCCAGTAGTACAGCCTCCGAGCGGGAGCTTTACGAGCAGTACTTC
D gene: TRBD2; J gene: TRBJ2-3; clone size: .; V gene: TRBV7-9; CDR3 protein: CASGVAGASTDTQYF; CDR3 DNA: TGTGCCAGCGGGGTAGCGGGGGCTAGCACAGATACGCAGTATTTT
D gene: .; J gene: TRBJ1-2; clone size: .; V gene: TRBV6-5; CDR3 protein: CASSYSTEQGSGYTF; CDR3 DNA: TGTGCCAGCAGTTACTCCACAGAGCAGGGTTCGGGCTACACCTTC
D gene: .; J gene: TRBJ1-1; clone size: .; V gene: TRBV19; CDR3 protein: CASSNQGREGTEAFF; CDR3 DNA: TGTGCCAGTAGTAATCAGGGACGGGAGGGCACTGAAGCTTTCTTT
D gene: TRBD1; J gene: TRBJ1-2; clone size: .; V gene: TRBV6-6; CDR3 protein: CASSYSGTAGGYGYTF; CDR3 DNA: TGTGCCAGCAGTTACTCCGGGACAGCGGGGGGCTATGGCTACACCTTC
D gene: .; J gene: TRBJ1-1; clone size: .; V gene: TRBV5-8; CDR3 protein: CASSPWTANTEAFF; CDR3 DNA: TGTGCCAGCAGCCCCTGGACTGCGAACACTGAAGCTTTCTTT
D gene: .; J gene: TRBJ1-1; clone size: .; V gene: TRBV18; CDR3 protein: CASSQGGHRNTEAFF; CDR3 DNA: TGTGCCAGCTCACAGGGAGGGCACCGGAACACTGAAGCTTTCTTT
D gene: .; J gene: TRBJ1-2; clone size: .; V gene: TRBV5-5; CDR3 protein: CASRAGGGTNYGYTF; CDR3 DNA: TGTGCCAGCCGTGCGGGGGGCGGCACTAACTATGGCTACACCTTC
D gene: .; J gene: TRBJ1-5; clone size: .; V gene: TRBV6-6; CDR3 protein: CASSRQVSNQPQHF; CDR3 DNA: TGTGCCAGCAGCCGACAGGTTAGCAATCAGCCCCAGCATTTT
D gene: .; J gene: TRBJ1-1; clone size: .; V gene: TRBV12-5; CDR3 protein: CASAYPLGGTEAFF; CDR3 DNA: TGTGCTAGTGCTTACCCCTTAGGCGGCACTGAAGCTTTCTTT